Following are 32 T cell receptor beta chains from one sample sequenced in a study of siplizumab effects on memory and regulatory T cells. Using immunoSEQ multiplex PCR, the repertoire was profiled, and TCRdb retains in-frame clones only, with some absent. The sample records 100,000 to 120,000 clones, about nine tenths being singletons. Sequencing input: CD4+ T cells sorted from blood. The receptors stem from a human donor in good health.

This chain connects TRBV6-6 to TRBJ2-1; TRBD2 aligns across 8 bases. Looked up from germline, CDR1 is MNHNY and CDR2 is SVGAGI (reference sequence). The CDR3 totals 14 residues. The V gene end was trimmed by 2 bases and the J gene end by 10 bases; junction bases not matched to a gene: 7. The CDR3 spells CASSYERGFSEQFF. The CDR3 DNA follows: TGTGCCAGCAGTTACGAGCGGGGGTTTAGCGAGCAGTTCTTC.

Worth noting for this clone: Sequence at one end of the junction differs from germline and may be a read error. The chain uses TRBV5-6 and TRBJ2-7; no firm D call. Germline CDR1 and CDR2: SGHDT and YYEEEE. The CDR3 length is 16 residues. CDR3 DNA sequence: TGTGCCAGCAGCTTTACAACTGTGGCATACTCCTACGAGCAGTGCTTC. This codes for CASSFTTVAYSYEQCF.

The V gene is TRBV10-3, the J gene TRBJ2-5; 9 nucleotides agree with TRBD1. This CDR3 region has 14 residues. V was clipped by 3 bases and J by 5 bases; unmatched bases: 4. Germline V gives CDR1 ENHRY, CDR2 SYGVKD. DNA of the CDR3: TGTGCCATCAGTGACGGGACAGGGCGGGAGACCCAGTACTTC. It is translated as CAISDGTGRETQYF.

This sequence joins TRBV11-2 and TRBJ2-2; D might be TRBD1 (6 bases). In germline, CDR1 is SGHAT, CDR2 FQNNGV. The CDR3 has 17 residues. Trimming pared 4 bases from V and 5 bases from J, leaving 20 bases between. DNA of the CDR3: TGTGCCAGCAGCTCATTAAGGGGCCAGGGGTTGACCGGGGAGCTGTTTTTT. As protein: CASSSLRGQGLTGELFF. The full variable domain, its missing parts supplied by reference TRBV11-2 and TRBJ2-2, is EAGVAQSPRYKIIEKRQSVAFWCNPISGHATLYWYQQILGQGPKLLIQFQNNGVVDDSQLPKDRFSAERLKGVDSTLKIQPAKLEDSAVYLCASSSLRGQGLTGELFFGEGSRLTVL.

This rearrangement joins TRBV6-6 to TRBJ1-2; no firm D call. Per germline, CDR1 MNHNY and CDR2 SVGAGI (reference sequence). The CDR3 extends over 12 amino acids. V lost 7 bases and J lost 4, with 10 bases in between. The CDR3 region has the DNA TGTGCCAGCACCTTAGGCGGCTATGGCTACACCTTC. It yields the protein CASTLGGYGYTF.

This clone showed up just once. The chain uses TRBV5-1 and TRBJ1-1; a weak D match, TRBD1 (6 bases). Between the trimmed V and J ends, which lost 7 bases and 1 base, there was a span of 11 bases. This CDR3 has 13 residues. Germline V gene data show CDR1 as SGHRS and CDR2 as YFSETQ. The CDR3 DNA sequence: TGCGCCAGCTATAAGGACAGGAACACTGAAGCTTTCTTT. Its translation: CASYKDRNTEAFF.

The chain links TRBV7-9 to TRBJ1-4, with 7 bases that match TRBD1. Per the germline V gene, CDR1 is SEHNR and CDR2 is FQNEAQ (reference sequence). Trimming took 1 base from V and 4 from J; bases not matched to a gene: 3. CDR3 size: 15 residues. The CDR3 DNA reads TGTGCCAGCAGCTTAGGCAGGGGGTTTAATGAAAAACTGTTTTTT. Protein product: CASSLGRGFNEKLFF.

This chain connects TRBV5-1 to TRBJ1-3; perhaps TRBD1 as D (6 bases). Between the trimmed V and J ends, which lost 4 bases and 0 bases, there was a span of 11 bases. The CDR3 is 15 residues long. Germline V gene data show CDR1 as SGHRS and CDR2 as YFSETQ. The CDR3 protein is CASSTQGLSGNTIYF. CDR3 DNA: TGCGCCAGCAGCACACAGGGCCTCTCTGGAAACACCATATATTTT.

The chain carries TRBV28 and TRBJ1-5; D gene unclear. In germline, CDR1 is MDHEN, CDR2 SYDVKM. V gave up 1 base and J gave up 0 bases, with 4 bases separating them. The CDR3 spans 14 residues. CDR3 region: CASSLFNSNQPQHF. CDR3 sequence (DNA): TGTGCCAGCAGTTTATTCAATAGCAATCAGCCCCAGCATTTT.

The J gene is TRBJ1-1, the V gene TRBV14; D unresolved. Germline loops: CDR1 SGHDN, CDR2 FVKESK. CDR3 length equals 11 residues. V dropped 5 bases and J dropped 1 base, with 2 bases sitting between them. DNA for the CDR3: TGTGCCAGCAGCAAGAACACTGAAGCTTTCTTT. Translating gives CASSKNTEAFF.

This chain connects TRBV5-1 to TRBJ2-3; D uncertain. This CDR3 is built from 16 residues. Per the germline V gene, CDR1 is SGHRS and CDR2 is YFSETQ. The V gene lost 0 bases and the J gene lost 4 bases, with 15 bases spanning the gap. This CDR3 is CASSLAGFPASDTQYF. The DNA of the CDR3 is TGCGCCAGCAGCTTGGCCGGGTTTCCTGCCTCAGATACGCAGTATTTT. Variable domain in full (rest from reference TRBV5-1 and TRBJ2-3): KAGVTQTPRYLIKTRGQQVTLSCSPISGHRSVSWYQQTPGQGLQFLFEYFSETQRNKGNFPGRFSGRQFSNSRSEMNVSTLELGDSALYLCASSLAGFPASDTQYFGPGTRLTVL.

This sequence joins TRBV5-4 and TRBJ1-6; no clear D gene. Germline CDR1 and CDR2: SGHNT and YYREEE (reference sequence). The CDR3 is made up of 15 amino acids. With 4 bases removed from V and 0 bases from J, the gap between germline ends came to 8 bases. CDR3 bases: TGTGCCAGCAGCCCGAGACTCTCCTATAATTCACCCCTCCACTTT. It is translated as CASSPRLSYNSPLHF.

The count of this clone is one. The J gene is TRBJ2-7, the V gene TRBV19; D remains ambiguous. V lost 1 base, J lost 3 bases, and 10 bases lay in between. Per germline, CDR1 LNHDA and CDR2 SQIVND (reference sequence). This CDR3 has 14 amino acids. CDR3 bases: TGTGCCAGTAGTATAGCCCAGGACGGCTACGAGCAGTACTTC. It yields the protein CASSIAQDGYEQYF.

The rearrangement links TRBV6-5 to TRBJ2-5, with 9 bases aligning to TRBD1. Germline CDR1 MNHEY, CDR2 SVGAGI. V was clipped by 4 bases and J by 6 bases; unmatched bases: 6. The CDR3 has 14 amino acids. The CDR3 region has the DNA TGTGCCAGCAGTTGGGACAGGGAGATTAAGACCCAGTACTTC. Its protein is CASSWDREIKTQYF.

This clone was found once. This chain links TRBV27 with TRBJ2-3; no clear D. The CDR3 is 12 residues long. Germline assignment: CDR1 MNHEY and CDR2 SMNVEV (reference sequence). The V and J ends lost 5 bases and 2 bases respectively, with 5 bases between them. For the CDR3, the DNA is TGTGCCAGCAGTCGGACCACAGATACGCAGTATTTT. Its translation is CASSRTTDTQYF.

This chain uses TRBV6-5 with TRBJ1-3, with D maybe TRBD1 (5 bases). This CDR3 is built from 15 residues. V was shortened by 0 bases and J by 3 bases, with 9 bases between the two germline ends. Germline V CDR1 and CDR2: MNHEY, SVGAGI. CDR3 nucleotide sequence: TGTGCCAGCAGTTACTCGTGGGGGGTTGGAAACACCATATATTTT. It specifies CASSYSWGVGNTIYF.

This chain links TRBV29-1 with TRBJ2-1, with 8 bases aligning to TRBD2. Germline-derived CDR1 and CDR2 are SQVTM and ANQGSEA. The CDR3 contains 13 residues. The ends lost 4 bases at V and 8 bases at J; junction bases unmatched: 7. The CDR3 loop reads CSVVRGDTYEQFF. The CDR3 DNA reads TGCAGCGTTGTGCGGGGGGACACCTATGAGCAGTTCTTC.

With regard to this clone: The sample carries other DNA sequences with the same CDR3. The gene calls are TRBV11-2 and TRBJ1-1, with 10 bases identical to TRBD1. This CDR3 is built from 14 residues. Germline V gene lookup returns CDR1 SGHAT and CDR2 FQNNGV. V lost 3 bases, J lost 4 bases, and 2 bases stayed unmatched. CDR3: CASSLTGGRTEAFF. CDR3 nucleotides: TGTGCCAGCAGCTTGACAGGGGGCCGCACTGAAGCTTTCTTT.

V and J are TRBV7-2 and TRBJ1-5; D is undetermined. Germline V gives CDR1 SGHTA, CDR2 FQGNSA. This CDR3 region has 13 residues. Between the trimmed V and J ends, which lost 1 base and 5 bases, there was a span of 6 bases. The CDR3 loop reads CASSLEADQPQHF. For the CDR3, the DNA is TGTGCCAGCAGCTTAGAAGCGGATCAGCCCCAGCATTTT.

The chain recombines TRBV5-1 with TRBJ2-5; weak D call: TRBD1 (5 bases). The germline V gene encodes CDR1 SGHRS and CDR2 YFSETQ. V dropped 0 bases and J dropped 5 bases, with 11 bases sitting between them. The CDR3 extends over 14 amino acids. The CDR3 loop reads CASSLAAGRETQYF. Here the CDR3 DNA reads TGCGCCAGCAGCTTGGCGGCAGGGCGGGAGACCCAGTACTTC.

This clone was seen a single time. The V and J genes are TRBV6-5 and TRBJ1-2; D is uncertain. The germline V gene encodes CDR1 MNHEY and CDR2 SVGAGI. The CDR3 sequence is 14 residues long. V dropped 0 bases and J dropped 3 bases, with 8 bases sitting between them. CDR3 loop: CASSYSQGYYGYTF. The CDR3 bases are TGTGCCAGCAGTTACTCGCAAGGATACTATGGCTACACCTTC.

This clone was counted once. V gene TRBV7-8 combines with J gene TRBJ2-7, with D tentatively TRBD1 or TRBD2 (5 bases each). The germline V and J ends were trimmed by 3 bases and 8 bases, with 26 bases remaining between them. Germline values: CDR1 SGHVS, CDR2 FQNEAQ. The CDR3 loop spans 17 amino acids. CDR3 in amino acids: CASSFSRSGDGVIKQYF. Written as DNA, the CDR3 is TGTGCCAGCAGCTTTTCCAGGAGTGGGGACGGGGTTATCAAGCAGTACTTC.

The V gene is TRBV19, the J gene TRBJ1-2; D remains unclear. Trimming left V 7 bases short and J 7 bases short, with 13 bases between. The length of the CDR3 is 12 residues. The germline CDR1 and CDR2 sequences are LNHDA and SQIVND (reference sequence). Here the CDR3 reads CASINPMGGYTF. DNA for the CDR3: TGTGCCAGTATTAATCCAATGGGTGGCTACACCTTC.

This clone was counted a single time. The chain recombines TRBV6-5 with TRBJ2-7; D may be TRBD1 or TRBD2 (5 bases each). V was cut by 0 bases and J by 7 bases, with 16 bases left in between. This CDR3 region has 15 residues. Germline values: CDR1 MNHEY, CDR2 SVGAGI. CDR3 sequence reads: CASSYSNVGRGEQYF. The CDR3 nucleotides read TGTGCCAGCAGTTACTCGAATGTGGGACGGGGAGAGCAGTACTTC.

This clone has a single count. The gene calls are TRBV6-1 and TRBJ1-2; no firm D call. The CDR3 is 14 amino acids. The ends were cut back, 3 bases at V and 4 bases at J, with 12 bases in the middle. Germline V gives CDR1 MNHNS, CDR2 SASEGT. CDR3 in amino acids: CASSERNRGYGYTF. As DNA, the CDR3 is TGTGCCAGCAGTGAGAGGAACAGAGGCTATGGCTACACCTTC.

The chain joins TRBV4-1 to TRBJ2-3; TRBD2 might be the D (6 bases). The V end lost 1 base, the J end lost 2 bases, and 13 bases lay between the germline ends. Germline V gives CDR1 MGHRA, CDR2 YSYEKL. CDR3 length: 16 amino acids. CDR3 loop: CASSQGLDYTTDTQYF. The CDR3 DNA follows: TGCGCCAGCAGCCAAGGGTTGGACTACACCACAGATACGCAGTATTTT.

Here the CDR3 DNA reads TGTGCCAGCAGTTTCCGGGGACAGGGAAGAGGCTACACCTTC. Translating it yields CASSFRGQGRGYTF. The rearrangement uses TRBV27 and TRBJ1-2; 9 nucleotides align to TRBD1. V lost 3 bases, J lost 8 bases, and 7 bases stayed unmatched. This CDR3 contains 14 residues. Germline V lookup: CDR1 MNHEY, CDR2 SMNVEV (reference sequence).

This clone came up once. V gene TRBV6-1 combines with J gene TRBJ2-7, with 9 bases fitting TRBD1. Germline CDR1 reads MNHNS; CDR2 reads SASEGT. The CDR3 has 15 residues. J was trimmed by 2 bases and V by 3 bases; bases with no gene match: 5. DNA for the CDR3: TGTGCCAGCAGTGAGCAGGACAGGGGCCCCTACGAGCAGTACTTC. Translation gives CASSEQDRGPYEQYF.

The chain employs TRBV6-5 and TRBJ1-4, with D possibly TRBD1 on 5 matching bases. This CDR3 spans 15 amino acids. Per the germline V gene, CDR1 is MNHEY and CDR2 is SVGAGI. V shed 2 bases and J shed 3 bases, with 10 bases lying between them. CDR3 DNA: TGTGCCAGCAGTTACGTTACAGGATCTAATGAAAAACTGTTTTTT. It yields the protein CASSYVTGSNEKLFF.

Notes on this clone: The germline gene is not matched at one end of the junction; a read error may be the cause. The J gene is TRBJ1-4, the V gene TRBV30; D might be TRBD1 (5 bases). Germline V gene sequence: CDR1 GTSNPN, CDR2 SVGIG (reference sequence). The CDR3 runs to 11 residues. Here the CDR3 DNA reads TGTGCCTGGAGTGTGGGCCAGGGAGGAAGTTTT. As protein: CAWSVGQGGSF.

V and J are TRBV30 and TRBJ1-1; D gene ambiguous. The germline V gene encodes CDR1 GTSNPN and CDR2 SVGIG (reference sequence). The ends were cut back, 4 bases at V and 1 base at J, with 10 bases in the middle. CDR3 size: 13 residues. CDR3 sequence: CAWNRDPNTEAFF. Here the CDR3 DNA reads TGTGCCTGGAACCGAGACCCGAACACTGAAGCTTTCTTT.

The chain combines TRBV6-5 with TRBJ1-6; TRBD1 aligns across 7 bases. Germline V CDR1 and CDR2: MNHEY, SVGAGI. This CDR3 comprises 15 residues. V lost 4 bases to trimming and J lost 5 bases; unmatched junction nucleotides: 5. CDR3 DNA: TGTGCCAGCAGTTTTACAGGGGATGATAATTCACCCCTCCACTTT. It yields the protein CASSFTGDDNSPLHF.